The T cell receptor beta chain under discussion was sequenced for a study of T cells after yellow fever vaccination. The sample holds many counts of this clonotype. TCRdb passed the 5' RACE reads through MiXCR, listing each CDR3 protein once. The sample yields 200,000 to 250,000 distinct CDR3 sequences, approximately 3.3% seen once. Germline lookup yields CDR1 DFQATT and CDR2 SNEGSKA (reference sequence). The V and J ends lost 0 bases and 2 bases, in that order; junction bases with no gene match: 5. The CDR3 is 15 amino acids. Sequences were derived from CD4+ T cells sorted from PBMCs, sampled 10 days after the yellow fever booster vaccination. The rearrangement uses TRBV20-1 and TRBJ1-2; 8 positions agree with TRBD1. This TCR derives from a man aged 18 to 29 who received the YFV17D yellow fever vaccine. CDR3 residues: CSARDHPGGNYGYTF. In DNA, the CDR3 is TGCAGTGCTAGAGATCATCCAGGGGGCAACTATGGCTACACCTTC.